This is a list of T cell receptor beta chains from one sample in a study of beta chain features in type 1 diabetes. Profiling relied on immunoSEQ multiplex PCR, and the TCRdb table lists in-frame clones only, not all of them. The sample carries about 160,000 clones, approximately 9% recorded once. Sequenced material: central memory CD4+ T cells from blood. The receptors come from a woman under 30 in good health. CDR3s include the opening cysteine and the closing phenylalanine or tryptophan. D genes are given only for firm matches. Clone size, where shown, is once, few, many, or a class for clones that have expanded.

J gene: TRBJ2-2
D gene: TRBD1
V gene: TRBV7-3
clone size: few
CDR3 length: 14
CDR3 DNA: TGTGCCAGCAGGACAGGGGCTAACACCGGGGAGCTGTTTTTT
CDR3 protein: CASRTGANTGELFF

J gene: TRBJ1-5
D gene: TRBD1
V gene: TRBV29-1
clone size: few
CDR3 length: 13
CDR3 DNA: TGCAGCGTTGGAACAGGGGGCACTCAGCCCCAGCATTTT
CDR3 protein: CSVGTGGTQPQHF

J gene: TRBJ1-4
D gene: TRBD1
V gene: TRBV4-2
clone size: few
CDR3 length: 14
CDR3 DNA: TGTGCCAGCACCGACAGGGTCACTAATGAAAAACTGTTTTTT
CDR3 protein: CASTDRVTNEKLFF

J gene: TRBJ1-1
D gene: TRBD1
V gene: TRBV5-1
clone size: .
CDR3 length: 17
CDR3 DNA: TGCGCCAGCAGACCGGGACAGGGGGCGGGTAAAAACACTGAAGCTTTCTTT
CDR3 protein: CASRPGQGAGKNTEAFF

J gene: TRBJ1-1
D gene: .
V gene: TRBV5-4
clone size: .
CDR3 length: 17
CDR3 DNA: TGTGCCAGCAGCTCGCTTTACACAGGGTATTGGGACACTGAAGCTTTCTTT
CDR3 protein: CASSSLYTGYWDTEAFF

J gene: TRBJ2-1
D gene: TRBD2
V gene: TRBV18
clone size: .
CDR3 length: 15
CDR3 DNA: TGTGCCAGCTCACCACCTACCGGGGGGAACAATGAGCAGTTCTTC
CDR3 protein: CASSPPTGGNNEQFF

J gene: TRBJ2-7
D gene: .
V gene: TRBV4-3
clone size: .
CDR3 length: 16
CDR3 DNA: TGCGCCAGCAGCCAAGATTATCCGGGGACTCACTACGAGCAGTACTTC
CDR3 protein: CASSQDYPGTHYEQYF

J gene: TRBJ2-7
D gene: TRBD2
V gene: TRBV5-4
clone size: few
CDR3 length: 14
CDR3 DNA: TGTGCCAGCAGCACGACTCTAGCGGGGGACGAGCAGTACTTC
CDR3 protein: CASSTTLAGDEQYF

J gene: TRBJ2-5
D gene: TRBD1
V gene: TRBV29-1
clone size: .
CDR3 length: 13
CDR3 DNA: TGCAGCGTTGAGGACAGGGTCCAAGAGACCCAGTACTTC
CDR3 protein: CSVEDRVQETQYF

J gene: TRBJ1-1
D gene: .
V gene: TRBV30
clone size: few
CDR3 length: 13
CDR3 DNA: TGTGCCTGGAGTGTACGTGGGCCCACTGAAGCTTTCTTT
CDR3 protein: CAWSVRGPTEAFF

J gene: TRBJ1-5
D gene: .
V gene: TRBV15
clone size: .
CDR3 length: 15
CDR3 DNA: TGTGCCACCAGCAGAGATATTGACGGGAATCAGCCCCAGCATTTT
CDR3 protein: CATSRDIDGNQPQHF

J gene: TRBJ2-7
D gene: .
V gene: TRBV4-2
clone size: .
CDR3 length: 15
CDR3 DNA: TGTGCCAGCAGCCACCTACAGGGTTCCTCCGACGAGCAGTACTTC
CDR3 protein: CASSHLQGSSDEQYF

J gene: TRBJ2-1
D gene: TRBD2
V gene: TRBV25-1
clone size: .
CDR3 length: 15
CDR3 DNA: TGTGCCAGCAGTGAATTTAGCGGGGCGGGCCATGAGCAGTTCTTC
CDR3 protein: CASSEFSGAGHEQFF

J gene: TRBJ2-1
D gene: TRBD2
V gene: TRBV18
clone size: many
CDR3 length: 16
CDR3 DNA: TGTGCCAGCTCACCCACCGGACTAGCGGGGGAAAATGAGCAGTTCTTC
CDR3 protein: CASSPTGLAGENEQFF

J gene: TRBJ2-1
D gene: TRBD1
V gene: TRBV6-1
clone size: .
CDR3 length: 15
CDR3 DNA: TGTGCCAGCAGCCCGGACAGGTTCTTTGCGTTGGGGCAGTTCTTC
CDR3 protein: CASSPDRFFALGQFF

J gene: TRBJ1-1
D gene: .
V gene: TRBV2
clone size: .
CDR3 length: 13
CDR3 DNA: TGTGCCAGCAGGTCCCTCCGGAACACTGAAGCTTTCTTT
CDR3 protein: CASRSLRNTEAFF

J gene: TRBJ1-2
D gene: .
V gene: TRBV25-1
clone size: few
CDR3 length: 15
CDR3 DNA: TGTGCCAGCAGTGAATATCAGGGCCCGATTTATGGCTACACCTTC
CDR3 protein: CASSEYQGPIYGYTF

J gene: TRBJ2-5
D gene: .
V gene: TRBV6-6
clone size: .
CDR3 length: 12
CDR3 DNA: TGTGCCAGCAGAGGGAGAGGAGAGACCCAGTACTTC
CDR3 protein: CASRGRGETQYF

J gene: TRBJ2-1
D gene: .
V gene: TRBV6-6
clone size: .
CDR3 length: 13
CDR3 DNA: TGTGCCAGCAGTTTCTCTACAGGGAAAAATCAGTTCTTC
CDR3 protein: CASSFSTGKNQFF

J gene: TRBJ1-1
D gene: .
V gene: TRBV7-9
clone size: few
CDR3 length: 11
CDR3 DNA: TGTGCCAGCAGCTCGGGCCAGCGGGTTTTCTTT
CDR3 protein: CASSSGQRVFF

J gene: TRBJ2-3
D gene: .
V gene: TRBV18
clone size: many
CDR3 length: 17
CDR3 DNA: TGTGCCAGCTCACCACCTTGGGGCTCCTCCGGCACAGATACGCAGTATTTT
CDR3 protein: CASSPPWGSSGTDTQYF

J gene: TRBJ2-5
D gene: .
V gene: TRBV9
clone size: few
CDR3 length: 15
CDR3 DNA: TGTGCCAGCAGCGTAGACTCTAGCTACCAAGAGACCCAGTACTTC
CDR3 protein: CASSVDSSYQETQYF

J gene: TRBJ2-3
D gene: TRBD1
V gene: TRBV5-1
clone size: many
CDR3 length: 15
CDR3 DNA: TGCGCCAGCAGCGGGGGGACAGGACGCACAGATACGCAGTATTTT
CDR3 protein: CASSGGTGRTDTQYF

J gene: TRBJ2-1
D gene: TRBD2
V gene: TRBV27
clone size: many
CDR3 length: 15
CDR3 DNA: TGTGCCAGCAGTTCTATAGCGGGGGGGTACAATGAGCAGTTCTTC
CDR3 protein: CASSSIAGGYNEQFF

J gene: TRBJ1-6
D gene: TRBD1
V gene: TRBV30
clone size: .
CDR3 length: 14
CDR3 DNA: TGTGCCTGGACTAGGACAGGGGGAAATTCACCCCTCCACTTT
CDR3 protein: CAWTRTGGNSPLHF

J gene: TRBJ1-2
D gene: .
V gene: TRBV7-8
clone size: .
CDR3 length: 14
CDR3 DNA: TGTGCCAGCAGCTTTGGCGGGTCGGGCTATGGCTACACCTTC
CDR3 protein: CASSFGGSGYGYTF

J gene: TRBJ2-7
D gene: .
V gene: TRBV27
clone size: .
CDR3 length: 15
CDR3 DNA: TGTGCCAGCAGTTTAATAGGTCAGGGCTCCTACGAGCAGTACTTC
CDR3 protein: CASSLIGQGSYEQYF

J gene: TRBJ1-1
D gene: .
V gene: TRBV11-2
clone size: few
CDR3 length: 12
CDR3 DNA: TGTGCCAGCAGCTTAATGTACGGTGAAGCTTTCTTT
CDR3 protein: CASSLMYGEAFF

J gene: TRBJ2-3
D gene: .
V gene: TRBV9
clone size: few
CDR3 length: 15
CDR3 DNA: TGTGCCAGCAGCGCGGGGTGGGGTAGCACAGATACGCAGTATTTT
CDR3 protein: CASSAGWGSTDTQYF